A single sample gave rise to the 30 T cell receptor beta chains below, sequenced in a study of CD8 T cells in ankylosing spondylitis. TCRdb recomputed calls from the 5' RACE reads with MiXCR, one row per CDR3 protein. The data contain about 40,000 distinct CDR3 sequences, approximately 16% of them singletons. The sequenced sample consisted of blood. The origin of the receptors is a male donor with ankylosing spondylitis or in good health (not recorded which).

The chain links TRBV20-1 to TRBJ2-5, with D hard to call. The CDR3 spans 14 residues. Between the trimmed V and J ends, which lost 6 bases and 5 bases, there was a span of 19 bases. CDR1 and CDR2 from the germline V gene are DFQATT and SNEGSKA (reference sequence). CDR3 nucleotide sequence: TGCAGTGCCACCCCCGGCGGCCTCGTGGAGACCCAGTACTTC. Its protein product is CSATPGGLVETQYF.

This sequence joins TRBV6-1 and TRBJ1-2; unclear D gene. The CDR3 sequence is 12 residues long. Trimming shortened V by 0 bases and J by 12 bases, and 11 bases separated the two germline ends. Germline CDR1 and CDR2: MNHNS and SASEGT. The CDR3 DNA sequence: TGTGCCAGCAGTGAAGCCGGGGTAGGACACACCTTC. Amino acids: CASSEAGVGHTF.

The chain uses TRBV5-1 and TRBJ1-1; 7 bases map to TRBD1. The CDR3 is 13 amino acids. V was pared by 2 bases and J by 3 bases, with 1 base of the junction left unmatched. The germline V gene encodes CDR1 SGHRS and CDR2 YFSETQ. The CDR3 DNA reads TGCGCCAGCAGCTTCGGACAGGACACTGAAGCTTTCTTT. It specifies CASSFGQDTEAFF.

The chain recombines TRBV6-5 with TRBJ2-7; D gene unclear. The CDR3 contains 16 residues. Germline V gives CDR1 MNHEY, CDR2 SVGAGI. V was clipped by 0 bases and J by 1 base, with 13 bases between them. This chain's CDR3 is CASSYSNLQSSYEQYF. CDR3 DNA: TGTGCCAGCAGTTACTCGAATCTGCAGAGTTCCTACGAGCAGTACTTC.

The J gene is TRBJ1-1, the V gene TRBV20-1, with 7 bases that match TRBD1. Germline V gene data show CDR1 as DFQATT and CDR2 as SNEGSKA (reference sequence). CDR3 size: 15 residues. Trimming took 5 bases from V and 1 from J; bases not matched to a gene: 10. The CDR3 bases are TGCAGTGCTCAGACGAGACAGGGTTGGAACACTGAAGCTTTCTTT. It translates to CSAQTRQGWNTEAFF.

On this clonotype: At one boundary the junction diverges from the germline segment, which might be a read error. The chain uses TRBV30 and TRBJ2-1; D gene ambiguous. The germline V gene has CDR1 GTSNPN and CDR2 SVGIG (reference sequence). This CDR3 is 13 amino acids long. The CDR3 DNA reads TGTGCCTGGATGTTTGACTCCAACAATGAGCAGTTCTTC. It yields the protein CAWMFDSNNEQFF.

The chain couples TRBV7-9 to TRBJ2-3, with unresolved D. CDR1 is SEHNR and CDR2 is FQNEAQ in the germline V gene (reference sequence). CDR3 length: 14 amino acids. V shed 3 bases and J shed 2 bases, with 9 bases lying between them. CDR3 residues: CASSFGGYTDTQYF. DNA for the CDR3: TGTGCCAGCAGCTTCGGCGGATACACAGATACGCAGTATTTT.

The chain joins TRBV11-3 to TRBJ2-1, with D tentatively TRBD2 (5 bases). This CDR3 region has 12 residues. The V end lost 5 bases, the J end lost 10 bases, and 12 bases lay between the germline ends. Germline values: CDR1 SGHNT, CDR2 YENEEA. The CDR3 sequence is CASSPTSGEQFF. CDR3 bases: TGTGCCAGCAGCCCTACCTCGGGGGAGCAGTTCTTC.

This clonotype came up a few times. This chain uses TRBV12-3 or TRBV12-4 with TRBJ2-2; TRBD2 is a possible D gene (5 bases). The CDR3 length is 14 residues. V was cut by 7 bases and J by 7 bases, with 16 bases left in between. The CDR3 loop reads CASTWVLEGGELFF. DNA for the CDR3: TGTGCCAGCACCTGGGTGCTAGAGGGCGGGGAGCTGTTTTTT.

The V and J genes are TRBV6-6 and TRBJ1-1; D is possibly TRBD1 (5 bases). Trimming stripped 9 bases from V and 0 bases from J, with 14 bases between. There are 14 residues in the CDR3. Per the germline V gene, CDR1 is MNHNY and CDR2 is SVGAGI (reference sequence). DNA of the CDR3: TGTGCCAGTAGTATGGAAGGGGTGAACACTGAAGCTTTCTTT. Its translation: CASSMEGVNTEAFF.

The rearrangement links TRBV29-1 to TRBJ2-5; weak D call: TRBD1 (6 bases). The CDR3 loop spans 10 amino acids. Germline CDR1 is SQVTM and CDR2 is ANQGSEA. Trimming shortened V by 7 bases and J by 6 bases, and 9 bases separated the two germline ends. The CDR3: CSGGQQTQYF. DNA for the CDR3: TGCAGCGGGGGGCAACAGACCCAGTACTTC.

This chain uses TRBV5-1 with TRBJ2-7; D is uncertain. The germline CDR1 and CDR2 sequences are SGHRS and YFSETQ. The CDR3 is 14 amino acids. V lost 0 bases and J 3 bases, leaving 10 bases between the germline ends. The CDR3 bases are TGCGCCAGCAGCTTGGCCGCGGACCTCTACGAGCAGTACTTC. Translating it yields CASSLAADLYEQYF.

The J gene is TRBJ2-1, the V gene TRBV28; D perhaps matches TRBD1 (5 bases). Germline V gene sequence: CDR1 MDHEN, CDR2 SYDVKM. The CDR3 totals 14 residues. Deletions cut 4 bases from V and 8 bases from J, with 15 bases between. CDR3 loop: CASSSPFRAHEQFF. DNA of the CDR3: TGTGCCAGCAGTTCCCCGTTCAGGGCCCATGAGCAGTTCTTC.

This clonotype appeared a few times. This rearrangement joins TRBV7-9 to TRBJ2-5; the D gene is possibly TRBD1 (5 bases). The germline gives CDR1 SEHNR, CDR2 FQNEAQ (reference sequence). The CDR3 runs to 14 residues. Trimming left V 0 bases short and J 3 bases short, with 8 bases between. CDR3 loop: CASSLASREETQYF. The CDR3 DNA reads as TGTGCCAGCAGCTTAGCATCCAGGGAAGAGACCCAGTACTTC.

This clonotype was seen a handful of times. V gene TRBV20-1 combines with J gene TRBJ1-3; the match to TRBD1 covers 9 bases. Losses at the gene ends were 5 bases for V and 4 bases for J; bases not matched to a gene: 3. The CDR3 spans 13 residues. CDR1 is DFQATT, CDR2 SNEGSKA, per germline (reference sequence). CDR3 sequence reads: CSASQGAGNTIYF. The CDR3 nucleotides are TGCAGTGCTTCACAGGGGGCCGGAAACACCATATATTTT.

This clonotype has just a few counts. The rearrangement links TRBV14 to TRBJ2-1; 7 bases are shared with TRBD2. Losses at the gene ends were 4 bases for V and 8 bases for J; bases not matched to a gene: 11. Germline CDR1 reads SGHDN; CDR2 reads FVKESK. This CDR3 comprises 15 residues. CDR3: CASSPPTSYRDEQFF. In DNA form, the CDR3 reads TGTGCCAGCAGCCCCCCGACTAGCTACCGCGATGAGCAGTTCTTC.

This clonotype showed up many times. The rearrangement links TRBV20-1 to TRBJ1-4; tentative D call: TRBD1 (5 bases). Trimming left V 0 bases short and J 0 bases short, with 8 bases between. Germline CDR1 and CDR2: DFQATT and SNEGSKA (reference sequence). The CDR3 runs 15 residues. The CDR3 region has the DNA TGCAGTGCTAGAGATTGGGGGGCAACTAATGAAAAACTGTTTTTT. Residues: CSARDWGATNEKLFF.

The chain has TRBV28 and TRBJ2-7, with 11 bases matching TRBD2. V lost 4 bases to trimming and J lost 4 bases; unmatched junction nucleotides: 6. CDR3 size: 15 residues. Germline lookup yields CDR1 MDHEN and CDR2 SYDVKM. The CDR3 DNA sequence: TGTGCCAGCAGTTCTATAGCGGGAGGGCTATACGAGCAGTACTTC. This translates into CASSSIAGGLYEQYF.

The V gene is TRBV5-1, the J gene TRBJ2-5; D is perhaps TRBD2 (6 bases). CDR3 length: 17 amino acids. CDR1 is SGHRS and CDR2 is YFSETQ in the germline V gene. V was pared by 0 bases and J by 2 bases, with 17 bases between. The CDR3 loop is CASSLVAVGGSQETQYF. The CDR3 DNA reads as TGCGCCAGCAGCTTGGTTGCCGTGGGGGGATCTCAAGAGACCCAGTACTTC.

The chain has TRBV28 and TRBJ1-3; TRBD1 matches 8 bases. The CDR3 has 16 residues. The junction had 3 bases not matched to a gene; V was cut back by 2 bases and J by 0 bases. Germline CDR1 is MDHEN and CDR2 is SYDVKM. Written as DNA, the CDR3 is TGTGCCAGCAGTTTACAGGGGGCCAACTCTGGAAACACCATATATTTT. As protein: CASSLQGANSGNTIYF. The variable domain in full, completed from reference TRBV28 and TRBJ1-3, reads DVKVTQSSRYLVKRTGEKVFLECVQDMDHENMFWYRQDPGLGLRLIYFSYDVKMKEKGDIPEGYSVSREKKERFSLILESASTNQTSMYLCASSLQGANSGNTIYFGEGSWLTVV.

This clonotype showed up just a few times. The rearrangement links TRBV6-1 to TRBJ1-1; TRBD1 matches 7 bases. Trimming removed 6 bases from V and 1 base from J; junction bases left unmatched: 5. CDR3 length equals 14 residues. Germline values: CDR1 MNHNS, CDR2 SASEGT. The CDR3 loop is CASREQGRNTEAFF. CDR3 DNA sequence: TGTGCCAGCAGAGAACAGGGGAGGAACACTGAAGCTTTCTTT.

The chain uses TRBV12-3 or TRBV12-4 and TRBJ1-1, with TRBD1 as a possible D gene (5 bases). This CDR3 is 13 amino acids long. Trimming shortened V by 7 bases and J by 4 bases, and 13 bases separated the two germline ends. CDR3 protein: CASIHQGGTEAFF. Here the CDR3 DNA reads TGTGCCAGCATCCACCAGGGTGGCACTGAAGCTTTCTTT.

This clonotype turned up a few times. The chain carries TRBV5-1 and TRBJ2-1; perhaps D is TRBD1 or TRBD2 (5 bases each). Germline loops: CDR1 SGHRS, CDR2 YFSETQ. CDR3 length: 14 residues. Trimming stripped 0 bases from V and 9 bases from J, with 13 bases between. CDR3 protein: CASSLVSGASEQFF. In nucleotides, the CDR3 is TGCGCCAGCAGCTTGGTGTCCGGGGCCTCTGAGCAGTTCTTC.

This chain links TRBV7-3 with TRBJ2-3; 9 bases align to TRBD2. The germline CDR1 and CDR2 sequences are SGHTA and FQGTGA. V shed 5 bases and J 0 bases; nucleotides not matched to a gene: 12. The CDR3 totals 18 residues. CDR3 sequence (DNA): TGTGCCAGCAGCCAATTTACTATAGCGGGAGTGAGCACAGATACGCAGTATTTT. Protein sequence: CASSQFTIAGVSTDTQYF. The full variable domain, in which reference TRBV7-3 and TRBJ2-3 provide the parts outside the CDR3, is GAGVSQTPSNKVTEKGKYVELRCDPISGHTALYWYRQSLGQGPEFLIYFQGTGAADDSGLPNDRFFAVRPEGSVSTLKIQRTERGDSAVYLCASSQFTIAGVSTDTQYFGPGTRLTVL.

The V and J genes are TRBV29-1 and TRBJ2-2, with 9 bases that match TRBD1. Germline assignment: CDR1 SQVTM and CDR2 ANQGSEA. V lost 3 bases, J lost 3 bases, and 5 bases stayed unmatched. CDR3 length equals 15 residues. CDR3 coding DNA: TGCAGCGTTGAGTTCTGGACAGGGGACACCGGGGAGCTGTTTTTT. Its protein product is CSVEFWTGDTGELFF.

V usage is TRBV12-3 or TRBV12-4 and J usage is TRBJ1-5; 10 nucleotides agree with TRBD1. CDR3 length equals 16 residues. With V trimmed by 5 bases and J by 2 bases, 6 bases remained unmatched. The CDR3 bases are TGTGCCAGCAGTCCCCCCGGACAGGGGGGCAATCAGCCCCAGCATTTT. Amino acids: CASSPPGQGGNQPQHF.

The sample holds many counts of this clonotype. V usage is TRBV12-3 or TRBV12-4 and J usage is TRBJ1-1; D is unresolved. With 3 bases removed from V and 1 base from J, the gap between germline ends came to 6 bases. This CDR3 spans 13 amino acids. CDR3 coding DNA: TGTGCCAGCAGTTTCCCCCCGAACACTGAAGCTTTCTTT. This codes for CASSFPPNTEAFF.

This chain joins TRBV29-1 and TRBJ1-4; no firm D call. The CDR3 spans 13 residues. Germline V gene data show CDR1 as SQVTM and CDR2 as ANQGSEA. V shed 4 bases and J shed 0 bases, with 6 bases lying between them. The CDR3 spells CSVAGATNEKLFF. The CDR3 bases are TGCAGCGTTGCTGGGGCAACTAATGAAAAACTGTTTTTT.

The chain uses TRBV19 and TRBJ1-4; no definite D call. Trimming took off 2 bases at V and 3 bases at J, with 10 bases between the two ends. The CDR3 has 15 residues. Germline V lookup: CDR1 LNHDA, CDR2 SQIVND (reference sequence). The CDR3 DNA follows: TGTGCCAGTAGTATAAGAAGGTCAGCTAATGAAAAACTGTTTTTT. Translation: CASSIRRSANEKLFF.

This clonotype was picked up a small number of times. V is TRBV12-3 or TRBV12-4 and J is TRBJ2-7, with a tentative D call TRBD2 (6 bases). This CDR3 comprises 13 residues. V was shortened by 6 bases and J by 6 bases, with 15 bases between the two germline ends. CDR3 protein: CASSLGLKGEQYV. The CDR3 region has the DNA TGTGCCAGCAGCCTGGGACTTAAGGGCGAGCAGTACGTC.